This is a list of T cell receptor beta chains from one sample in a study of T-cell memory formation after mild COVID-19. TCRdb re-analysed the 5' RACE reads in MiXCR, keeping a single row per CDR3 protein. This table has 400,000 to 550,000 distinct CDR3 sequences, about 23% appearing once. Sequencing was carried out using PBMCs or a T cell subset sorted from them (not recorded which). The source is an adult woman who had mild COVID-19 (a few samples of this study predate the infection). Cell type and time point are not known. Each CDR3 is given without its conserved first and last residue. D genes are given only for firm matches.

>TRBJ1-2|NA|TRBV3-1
ASSQEVRGAYGYT
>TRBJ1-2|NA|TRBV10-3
AISELGTLYGYT
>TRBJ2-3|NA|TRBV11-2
ASSLGRGGSADTQY
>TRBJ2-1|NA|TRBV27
ASSLFRGNEQF
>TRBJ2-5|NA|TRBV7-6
ASSLGSEGWETQY
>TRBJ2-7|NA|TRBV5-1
ASSLGLPGRNEQY
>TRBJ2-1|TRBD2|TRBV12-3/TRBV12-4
ASSLRRGGNNEQF
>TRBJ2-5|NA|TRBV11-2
ASSLDSLIKYQETQY
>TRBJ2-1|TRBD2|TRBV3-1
ASSQGAGGYNEQF
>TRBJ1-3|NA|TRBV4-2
ASSPDTSSGNTIY
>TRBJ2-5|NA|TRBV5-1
ASSLGQMQETQY
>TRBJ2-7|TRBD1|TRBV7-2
ASSPTQGQIYEQY
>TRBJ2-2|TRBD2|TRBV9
ASSVSGTSGGPNTGELF
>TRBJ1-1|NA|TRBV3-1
ASRPTEMNTEAF
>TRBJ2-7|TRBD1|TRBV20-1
SARDPGTGTYEQY
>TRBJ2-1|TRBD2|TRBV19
ASSIGSGLAVQYNEQF
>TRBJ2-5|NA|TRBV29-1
SVGAKNREETQY
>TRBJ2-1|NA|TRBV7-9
ASSFGPSYNEQF
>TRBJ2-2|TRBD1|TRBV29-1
SVEEWDRASGELF
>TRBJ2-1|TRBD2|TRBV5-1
ASSQKRGSSYNEQF
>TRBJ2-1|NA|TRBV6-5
ASSWARVSYNEQF
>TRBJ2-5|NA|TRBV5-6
ASSISHRGGRRETQY